The clone carrying this T cell receptor (beta chain) was counted at least ten times. What it binds is not known. V lost 7 bases and J lost 8, with 14 bases in between. The CDR3 runs 13 residues. Germline assignment: CDR1 MNHNY and CDR2 SVGAGI (reference sequence). The template was RNA from unsorted bulk tissue. Distant lung tissue was collected more than 3 cm away from the tumor edge. Three rounds of nested PCR, following a modified ARM-PCR protocol, produced the TCRbeta library. TCRdb ran MiXCR on the multiplex PCR reads and lists one entry per CDR3 protein. Of some 47,000 distinct CDR3 sequences detected, roughly 62% appear once; the ten largest clones hold around 19%. This sample was included in a study of tumor and adjacent non-tumor tissue in lung cancer. Overall study context: On average, productive TCRbeta reads reached about 4.17 million per sample.

Study findings and constraints: Shorter survival was associated with higher TCR diversity in tumors.

Sequencing was done on a sample of distant non-tumor lung tissue. The chain combines TRBV6-6 with TRBJ1-4; D perhaps matches TRBD1 (5 bases). The clonotype originates from a woman in her thirties or forties with non-small cell lung cancer. The CDR3 DNA sequence: TGTGCCAGCAATCGGAGGGAGGGGGAAAAACTGTTTTTT. It encodes CASNRREGEKLFF.